This T cell receptor (beta chain) originates from a study of T cell repertoires in cytomegalovirus infection. Study-wide results and caveats: Carriers of CMV plus the relevant HLA were identified by cumulative public TCR beta family frequency.

There are 16 residues in the CDR3. The germline V gene has CDR1 MNHNS and CDR2 SASEGT. V lost 6 bases and J 5 bases, leaving 22 bases between the germline ends. As for this clonotype: What it recognizes is unknown.

TCRdb re-called the reads through MiXCR, storing one row per CDR3 protein. Here the sample spans approximately 910,000 distinct CDR3 sequences, 31% being singletons. The gene calls are TRBV6-1 and TRBJ1-2; the D gene is possibly TRBD1 (6 bases). This receptor was taken from a human donor in good health (CMV status not recorded). Some clones in this sample may be carry-over from other donors' samples. The sequences come from cultured CD8+ T cells from PBMCs, collected from culture after CMV antigen stimulation. In DNA, the CDR3 is TGTGCCAGCAGGGGGCCGCCGGGGGGCTTGGGGTATGGCTACACCTTC. This translates into CASRGPPGGLGYGYTF.